Listed below are T cell receptor beta chains from one sample, sequenced in a study of radiotherapy plus CTLA-4 blockade in lung cancer. Sequenced by immunoSEQ multiplex PCR; TCRdb stores in-frame clones only, minus some. There are tens of thousands of clones in the sample; roughly four fifths occur only once, and 0.75% to 0.85% lies in the top ten. Sequenced material: peripheral blood, taken from a patient treated with radiotherapy plus ipilimumab. Source of these receptors: a human donor with non-small cell lung cancer who had stable disease on radiotherapy plus ipilimumab. Each CDR3 is given with its conserved first and last residue. The D gene is left open where the match is weak. Not every row has a clone size; where given, it reads once, few, many or a size class.

TRBV5-6	-	TRBD2	TRBJ2-3	TGTGCCAGCAGTTATACCAGCGGGGGGGCGGGAGATACGCAGTATTTT	CASSYTSGGAGDTQYF
TRBV6-1	few	-	TRBJ2-1	TGTGCCAGCAGTGAAGAGGGGCTAGCCAACAATGAGCAGTTCTTC	CASSEEGLANNEQFF
TRBV11-2	-	-	TRBJ2-1	TGTGCCAGCAGCTTAGTACAGGGTGGACTTCCATACAATGAGCAGTTCTTC	CASSLVQGGLPYNEQFF
TRBV18	-	TRBD1	TRBJ1-1	TGTGCCAGCTCATCCGACAGGGGACAATCAGCTTTCTTT	CASSSDRGQSAFF
TRBV5-1	-	TRBD2	TRBJ2-3	TGCGCCAGCAGTACACAGCGGGAGCCCCGGGAAGATACGCAGTATTTT	CASSTQREPREDTQYF
TRBV19	-	-	TRBJ1-2	TGTGCCAGTAAGGGGACTTACTATGGCTACACCTTC	CASKGTYYGYTF
TRBV4-1	-	TRBD1	TRBJ1-2	TGCGCCAGCAGCCAAACAGGACAGGGGGCCGATGGCTACACCTTC	CASSQTGQGADGYTF
TRBV7-6	-	TRBD1	TRBJ2-1	TGTGCCAGCAGCTATGACAGGGTGTTGGATGAGCAGTTCTTC	CASSYDRVLDEQFF
TRBV7-2	-	-	TRBJ2-7	TGTGCCAGCAGCTTACAGTTCTACTCCTACGAGCAGTACTTC	CASSLQFYSYEQYF
TRBV2	-	TRBD1	TRBJ1-4	TGTGCCAGCAAGCAGGACAGGGCAACTAATGAAAAACTGTTTTTT	CASKQDRATNEKLFF
TRBV28	-	-	TRBJ1-1	TGTGCCAGCAGTCAGGACAGGAACACTGAAGCTTTCTTT	CASSQDRNTEAFF
TRBV6-5	-	-	TRBJ1-1	TGTGCCAGCAGTTTCGGACGGATGAACACTGAAGCTTTCTTT	CASSFGRMNTEAFF
TRBV2	few	-	TRBJ1-1	TGTGCCAGCAGGGTGACAGCACTGCCCTCGAACACTGAAGCTTTCTTT	CASRVTALPSNTEAFF
TRBV28	-	-	TRBJ2-7	TGTGCCAGCAGTTACAGTCCCTACGAGCAGTACTTC	CASSYSPYEQYF
TRBV14	-	TRBD1	TRBJ1-1	TGTGCCAGCAGCTGGGGACAGCTCGGGGCTTTCTTT	CASSWGQLGAFF
TRBV7-6	-	-	TRBJ2-1	TGTGCCAGCAGAGAAACAGAGTACAATGAGCAGTTCTTC	CASRETEYNEQFF
TRBV28	-	TRBD1	TRBJ2-4	TGTGCCAGCAGTTTCCGGGACAGGGTCAACATTCAGTACTTC	CASSFRDRVNIQYF
TRBV15	-	-	TRBJ2-2	TGTGCCACCAGCAGAGTAGGAAGACCCACCGGGGAGCTGTTTTTT	CATSRVGRPTGELFF
TRBV28	-	-	TRBJ2-3	TGTGCCAGCAGTCCGCCGCCCGAGGGGTACACAGATACGCAGTATTTT	CASSPPPEGYTDTQYF